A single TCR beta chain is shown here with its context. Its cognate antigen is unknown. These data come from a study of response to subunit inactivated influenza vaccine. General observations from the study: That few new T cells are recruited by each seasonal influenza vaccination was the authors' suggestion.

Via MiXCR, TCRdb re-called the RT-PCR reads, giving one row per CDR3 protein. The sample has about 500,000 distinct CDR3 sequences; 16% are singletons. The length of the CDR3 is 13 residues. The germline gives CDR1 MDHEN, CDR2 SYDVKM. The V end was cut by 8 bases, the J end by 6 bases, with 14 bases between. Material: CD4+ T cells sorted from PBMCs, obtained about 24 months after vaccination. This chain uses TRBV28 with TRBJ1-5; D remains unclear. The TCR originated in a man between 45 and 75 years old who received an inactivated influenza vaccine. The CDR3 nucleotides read TGTGCCAGCTCATTCGGATTGGGTCAGCCCCAGCATTTT. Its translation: CASSFGLGQPQHF.